Reported below is one T cell receptor beta chain. Only one count was recorded for this clone. What antigen it recognizes has not been identified. Per-base qualities were not stored, and no clone one base away is much larger. This entry belongs to a study of shared clonotypes between healthy human individuals (TCRdb year 2020). About the full investigation: The cohort included a few men and a couple of women between 18 and 49 years of age. For each donor, three plates each were used for CD4 naive and CD4 memory, two plates were used for CD8 naive, and one plate was used for CD8 memory. Blood TCR repertoires of 5 or 6 healthy adults were deeply sequenced to estimate repertoire size and the extent of clonotype sharing between individuals. To increase sequencing depth and limit assay-specific biases, different laboratories used diverse techniques to prepare libraries and sequence TCR repertoires. Leukapheresis yielded between about 0.94 and 10 billion PBMCs per donor.

Using the deep immunoSEQ assay, TCR CDR3 regions were amplified from genomic DNA by multiplex PCR. Genomic DNA extracted from each cell subset was distributed evenly over all wells of several immunoSEQ 96-well plates, and each plate served as one replicate. For sorted subsets, around 0.2 ug genomic DNA, equal to tens of thousands of T cell genomes, was loaded into each replicate PCR. Purified libraries were measured with a Qubit 3.0 fluorometer, size-checked on a Bioanalyzer 2100, and measured again with the KAPA Library Quantification kit. Every immunoSEQ 96-well plate was sequenced on a dedicated single-read 150-cycle Illumina NextSeq 550 flow cell. Concerning the study's data processing: Because only junctional sequences without quality scores were contained in the immunoSEQ output, filtering matching that applied to full-length reads could not be performed. To assign V/J genes and CDR3, sequences were annotated using PyIR, a Python wrapper for IgBLAST v1.9, with IMGT germline references. Any read was removed if the V/J assignment was weak (E-value above 1e-6), the CDR3 was missing, or the read contained stop codons, out-of-frame junctions, or ambiguous translated residues. V3J clonotypes were defined as sequences sharing the same inferred V gene, J gene, and CDR3 amino acid sequence. Percentage overlap between repertoires was computed as shared unique clonotypes divided by the size of the smaller repertoire. Repertoire richness was assessed with RTK rarefaction, the Chao1 estimator, and Recon v2.1 estimates of unobserved clonotypes. For all TCRbeta clonotypes obtained by the gDNA method from a few donors, generation probabilities were computed with OLGA. TCRdb took this table from immuneACCESS and kept in-frame rearrangements with V and J called. Such tables lack part of the clones; where checked against another copy, unresolved V genes explain under half of the gap, and the rest is unexplained. That table supplies the V and J calls and clone size; D and trimming were determined from the DNA. For this sample the table gives a few million clones, of which more than 85% were detected only once. The ten largest make up 0.35% to 0.45% of the sample.

The germline V gene specifies SQVTM as CDR1 and ANQGSEA as CDR2. Spanning cysteine to phenylalanine, the CDR3 consists of 14 amino acids. Of the read, only the CDR3 DNA is kept; its 42 bases are in frame from base 1. V is shortened by 4 bases, J by 0 bases, and the region joining them spans 9 bases. Here is what the overall study found, with its caveats: Incomplete sequencing was indicated by rarefaction of sorted-subset datasets, despite the large sequencing depth. Sampling was limited to blood, and TCR repertoires in tissue likely differ from TCR repertoires in blood. Because the study included only a small number of donors, the genetic and exposure-history diversity represented was limited. When several donors were compared, the shared fraction of clonotypes was about 5% for naive CD4, roughly 3.3% for naive CD8, roughly 2.5% for memory CD4, and roughly 0.43% for memory CD8. Naive subsets generally had larger estimated clonotype richness than memory subsets did. Based on pairwise subsampling, the degree of clonotype sharing among donors was expected to be affected by sequencing depth. Higher generation probabilities were observed for clonotypes shared by all four sorted-subset donors than for non-shared clonotypes.

Donors were healthy HIV-negative adults with no recently reported acute infections or vaccinations. Only Caucasian adults living in Nashville, Tennessee, USA were represented among the donors. Magnetic negative selection was used to enrich CD4+ T cells, after which naive cells were positively selected on CD45RA and the negative fraction became the memory subset. After blood collection by leukapheresis, PBMCs were isolated using Ficoll-Histopaque density gradient centrifugation and then cryopreserved in the vapor phase of liquid nitrogen. Analytical flow cytometry was used to check the purity and quantity of every magnetically sorted T cell population. Each sorted fraction had its genomic DNA isolated and then quantified by UV absorbance on a Nanodrop 2000c.

This clonotype was obtained from a man aged 18 to 30 in good health. Some clones in this sample may be carry-over from other donors' samples. Recombination linked TRBV29-1 to TRBJ2-2; the D gene is not confidently resolved. The material sequenced was naive CD4+ T cells from PBMCs. The label giving this sample's cell subset or site can be read as: CD45RA+ positively selected. The sequenced DNA: TGCAGCGTTGGGCAGGCCCCGAACACCGGGGAGCTGTTTTTT. It codes for CSVGQAPNTGELFF.